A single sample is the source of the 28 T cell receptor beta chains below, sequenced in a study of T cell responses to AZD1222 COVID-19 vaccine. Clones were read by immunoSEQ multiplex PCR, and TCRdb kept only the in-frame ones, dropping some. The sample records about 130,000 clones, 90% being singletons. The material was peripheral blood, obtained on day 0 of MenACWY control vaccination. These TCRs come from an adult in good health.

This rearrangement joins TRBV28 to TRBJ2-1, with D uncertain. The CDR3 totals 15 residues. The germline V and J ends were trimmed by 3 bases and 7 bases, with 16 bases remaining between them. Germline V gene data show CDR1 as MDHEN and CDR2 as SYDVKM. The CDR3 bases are TGTGCCAGCAGTTTCCGACCTATAGGTTGGAATGAGCAGTTCTTC. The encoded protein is CASSFRPIGWNEQFF.

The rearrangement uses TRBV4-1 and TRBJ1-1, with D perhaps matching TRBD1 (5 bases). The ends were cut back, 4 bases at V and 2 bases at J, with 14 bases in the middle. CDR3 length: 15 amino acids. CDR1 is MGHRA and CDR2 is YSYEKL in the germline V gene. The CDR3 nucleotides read TGCGCCAGCAGCCCAATAGCGACAGCCAACACTGAAGCTTTCTTT. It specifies CASSPIATANTEAFF.

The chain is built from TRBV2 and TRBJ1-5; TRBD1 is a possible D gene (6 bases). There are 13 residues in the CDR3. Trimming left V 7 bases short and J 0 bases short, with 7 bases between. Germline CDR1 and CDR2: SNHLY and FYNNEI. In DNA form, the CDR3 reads TGTGCCAGCACAGGGGATAGCAATCAGCCCCAGCATTTT. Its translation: CASTGDSNQPQHF.

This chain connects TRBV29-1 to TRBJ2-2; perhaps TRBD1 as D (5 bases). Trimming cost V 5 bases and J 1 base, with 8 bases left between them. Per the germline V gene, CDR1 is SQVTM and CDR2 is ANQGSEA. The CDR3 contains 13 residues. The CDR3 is CSVSQGNTGELFF. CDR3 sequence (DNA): TGCAGCGTTTCCCAGGGGAACACCGGGGAGCTGTTTTTT.

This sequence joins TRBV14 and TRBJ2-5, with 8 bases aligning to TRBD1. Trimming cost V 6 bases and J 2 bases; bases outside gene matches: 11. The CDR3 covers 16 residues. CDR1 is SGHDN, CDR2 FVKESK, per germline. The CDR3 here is CASSHRFDRGQETQYF. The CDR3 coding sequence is TGTGCCAGCAGTCATAGGTTTGACAGGGGTCAAGAGACCCAGTACTTC.

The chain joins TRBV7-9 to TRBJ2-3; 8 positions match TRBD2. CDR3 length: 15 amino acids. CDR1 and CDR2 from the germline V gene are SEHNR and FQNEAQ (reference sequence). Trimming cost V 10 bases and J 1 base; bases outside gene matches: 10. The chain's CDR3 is CATSRRGGGTDTQYF. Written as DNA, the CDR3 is TGTGCCACCTCCCGACGGGGGGGCGGCACAGATACGCAGTATTTT.

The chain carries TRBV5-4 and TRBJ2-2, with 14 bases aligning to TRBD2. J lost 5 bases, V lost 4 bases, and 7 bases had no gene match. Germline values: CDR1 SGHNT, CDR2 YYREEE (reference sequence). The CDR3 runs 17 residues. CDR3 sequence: CASSGGLAGARTGELFF. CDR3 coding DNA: TGTGCCAGCAGCGGGGGACTAGCGGGGGCCAGGACCGGGGAGCTGTTTTTT.

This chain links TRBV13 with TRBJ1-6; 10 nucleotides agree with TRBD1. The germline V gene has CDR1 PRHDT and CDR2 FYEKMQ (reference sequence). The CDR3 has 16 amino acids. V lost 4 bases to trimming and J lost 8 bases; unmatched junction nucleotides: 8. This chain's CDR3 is CASSSYRQGAYSPLHF. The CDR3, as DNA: TGTGCCAGCAGCTCCTACAGACAGGGGGCGTATTCACCCCTCCACTTT.

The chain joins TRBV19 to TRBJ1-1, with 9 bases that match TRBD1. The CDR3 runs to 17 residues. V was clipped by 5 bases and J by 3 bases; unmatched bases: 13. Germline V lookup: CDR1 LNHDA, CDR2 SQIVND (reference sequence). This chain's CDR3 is CASSRRQGVRSDTEAFF. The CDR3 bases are TGTGCCAGTAGTCGCCGACAGGGGGTGAGGTCGGACACTGAAGCTTTCTTT.

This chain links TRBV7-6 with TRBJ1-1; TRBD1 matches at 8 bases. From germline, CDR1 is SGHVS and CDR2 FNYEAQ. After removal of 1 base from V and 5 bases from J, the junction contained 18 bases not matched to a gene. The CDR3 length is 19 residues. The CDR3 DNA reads TGTGCCAGCAGCTTAGATTCTCTGACAGGGGACGAGAGGAGTACTGAAGCTTTCTTT. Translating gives CASSLDSLTGDERSTEAFF.

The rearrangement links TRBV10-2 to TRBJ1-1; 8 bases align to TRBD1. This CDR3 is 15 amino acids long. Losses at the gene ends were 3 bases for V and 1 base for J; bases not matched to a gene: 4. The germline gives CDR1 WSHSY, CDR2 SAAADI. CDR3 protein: CASSDRGQSNTEAFF. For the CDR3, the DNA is TGCGCCAGCAGTGACAGGGGGCAATCGAACACTGAAGCTTTCTTT.

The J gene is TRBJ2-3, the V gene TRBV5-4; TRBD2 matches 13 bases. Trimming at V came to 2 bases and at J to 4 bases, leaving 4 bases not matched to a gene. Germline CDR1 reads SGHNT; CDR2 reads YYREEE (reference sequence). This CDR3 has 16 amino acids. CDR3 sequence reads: CASSFGLAGVADTQYF. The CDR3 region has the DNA TGTGCCAGCAGCTTCGGACTAGCGGGGGTCGCAGATACGCAGTATTTT.

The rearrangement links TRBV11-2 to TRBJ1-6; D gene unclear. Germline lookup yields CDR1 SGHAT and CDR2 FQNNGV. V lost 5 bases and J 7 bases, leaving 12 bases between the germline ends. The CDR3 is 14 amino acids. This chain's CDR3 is CASSLQALNSPLHF. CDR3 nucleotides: TGTGCCAGCAGCCTACAAGCACTCAATTCACCCCTCCACTTT.

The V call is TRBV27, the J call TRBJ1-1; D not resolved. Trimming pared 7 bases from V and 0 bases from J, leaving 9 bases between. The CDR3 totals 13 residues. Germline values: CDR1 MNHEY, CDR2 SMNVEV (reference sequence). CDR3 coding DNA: TGTGCCAGCACCTCGGAATTGAACACTGAAGCTTTCTTT. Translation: CASTSELNTEAFF.

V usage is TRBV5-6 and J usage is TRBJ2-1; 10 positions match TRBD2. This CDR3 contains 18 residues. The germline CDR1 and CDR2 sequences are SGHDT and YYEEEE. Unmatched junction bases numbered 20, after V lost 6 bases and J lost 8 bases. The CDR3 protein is CASNPLVGLLAGEYEQFF. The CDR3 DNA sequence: TGTGCCAGCAATCCTCTCGTGGGTCTCCTAGCGGGAGAATATGAGCAGTTCTTC. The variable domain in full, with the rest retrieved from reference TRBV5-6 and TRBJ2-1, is DAGVTQSPTHLIKTRGQQVTLRCSPKSGHDTVSWYQQALGQGPQFIFQYYEEEERQRGNFPDRFSGHQFPNYSSELNVNALLLGDSALYLCASNPLVGLLAGEYEQFFGPGTRLTVL.

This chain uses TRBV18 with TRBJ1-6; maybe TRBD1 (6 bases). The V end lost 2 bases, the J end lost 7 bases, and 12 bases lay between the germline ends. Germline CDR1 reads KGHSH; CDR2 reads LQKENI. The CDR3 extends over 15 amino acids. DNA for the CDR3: TGTGCCAGCTCACCATCCTACAGGGAGAATTCACCCCTCCACTTT. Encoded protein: CASSPSYRENSPLHF.

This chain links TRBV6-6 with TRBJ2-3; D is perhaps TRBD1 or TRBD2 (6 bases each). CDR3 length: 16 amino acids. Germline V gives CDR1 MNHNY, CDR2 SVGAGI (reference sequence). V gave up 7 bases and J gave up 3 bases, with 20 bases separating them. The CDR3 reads CASKGEAGGGTDTQYF. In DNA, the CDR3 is TGTGCCAGCAAGGGGGAGGCTGGGGGTGGAACAGATACGCAGTATTTT.

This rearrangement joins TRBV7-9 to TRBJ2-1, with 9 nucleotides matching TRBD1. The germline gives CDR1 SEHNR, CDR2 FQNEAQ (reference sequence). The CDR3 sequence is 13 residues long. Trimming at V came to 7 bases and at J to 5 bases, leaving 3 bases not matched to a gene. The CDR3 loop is CASTWDRDNEQFF. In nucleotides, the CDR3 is TGTGCCAGCACCTGGGACAGGGACAATGAGCAGTTCTTC.

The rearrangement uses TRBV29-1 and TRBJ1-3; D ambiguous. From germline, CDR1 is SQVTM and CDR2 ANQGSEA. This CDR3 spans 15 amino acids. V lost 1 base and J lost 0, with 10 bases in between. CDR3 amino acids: CSVEGQAYSGNTIYF. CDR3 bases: TGCAGCGTTGAAGGGCAGGCCTACTCTGGAAACACCATATATTTT.

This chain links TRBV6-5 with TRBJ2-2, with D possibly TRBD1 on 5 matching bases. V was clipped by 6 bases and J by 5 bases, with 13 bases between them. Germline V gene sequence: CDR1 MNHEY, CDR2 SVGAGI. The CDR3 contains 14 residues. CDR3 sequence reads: CASRGDLGTGELFF. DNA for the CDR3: TGTGCCAGCAGAGGGGATCTTGGGACCGGGGAGCTGTTTTTT.

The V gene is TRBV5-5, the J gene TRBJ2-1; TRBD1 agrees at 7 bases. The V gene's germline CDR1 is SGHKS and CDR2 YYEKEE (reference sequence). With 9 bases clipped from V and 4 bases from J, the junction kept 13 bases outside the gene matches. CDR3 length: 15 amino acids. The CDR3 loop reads CATRGRGGEYNEQFF. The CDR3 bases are TGTGCCACTAGAGGGAGAGGGGGCGAGTACAATGAGCAGTTCTTC.

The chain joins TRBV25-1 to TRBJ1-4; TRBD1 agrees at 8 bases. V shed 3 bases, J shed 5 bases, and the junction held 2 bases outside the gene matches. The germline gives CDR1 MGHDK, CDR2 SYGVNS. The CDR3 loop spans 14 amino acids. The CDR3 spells CASSDWTGNEKLFF. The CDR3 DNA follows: TGTGCCAGCAGTGATTGGACAGGGAATGAAAAACTGTTTTTT.

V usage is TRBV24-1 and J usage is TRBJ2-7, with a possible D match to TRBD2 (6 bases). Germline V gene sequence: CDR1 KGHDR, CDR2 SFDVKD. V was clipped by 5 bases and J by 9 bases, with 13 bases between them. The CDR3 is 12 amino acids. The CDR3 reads CATSVPLGGQYF. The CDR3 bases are TGTGCCACCAGTGTCCCCCTCGGGGGGCAGTACTTC.

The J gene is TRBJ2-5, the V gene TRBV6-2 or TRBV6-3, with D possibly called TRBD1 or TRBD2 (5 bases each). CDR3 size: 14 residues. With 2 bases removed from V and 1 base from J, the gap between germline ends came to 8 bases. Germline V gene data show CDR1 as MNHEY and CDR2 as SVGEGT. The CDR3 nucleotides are TGTGCCAGCAGTTACGGGGACCGCCAAGAGACCCAGTACTTC. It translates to CASSYGDRQETQYF.

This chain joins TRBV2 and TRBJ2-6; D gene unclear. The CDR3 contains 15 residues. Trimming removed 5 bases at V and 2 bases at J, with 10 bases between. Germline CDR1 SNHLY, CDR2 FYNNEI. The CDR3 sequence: CASSKGSTGANVLTF. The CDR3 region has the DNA TGTGCCAGCAGTAAGGGCTCCACTGGGGCCAACGTCCTGACTTTC. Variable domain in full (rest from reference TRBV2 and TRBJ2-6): EPEVTQTPSHQVTQMGQEVILRCVPISNHLYFYWYRQILGQKVEFLVSFYNNEISEKSEIFDDQFSVERPDGSNFTLKIRSTKLEDSAMYFCASSKGSTGANVLTFGAGSRLTVL.

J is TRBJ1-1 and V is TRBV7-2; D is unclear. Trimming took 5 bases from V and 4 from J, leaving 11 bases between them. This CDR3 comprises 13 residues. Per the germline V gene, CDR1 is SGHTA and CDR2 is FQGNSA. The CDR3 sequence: CASSPPGSTEAFF. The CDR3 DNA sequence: TGTGCCAGCAGCCCCCCGGGGAGCACTGAAGCTTTCTTT. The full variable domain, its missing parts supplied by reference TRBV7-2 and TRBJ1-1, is GAGVSQSPSNKVTEKGKDVELRCDPISGHTALYWYRQSLGQGLEFLIYFQGNSAPDKSGLPSDRFSAERTGGSVSTLTIQRTQQEDSAVYLCASSPPGSTEAFFGQGTRLTVV.

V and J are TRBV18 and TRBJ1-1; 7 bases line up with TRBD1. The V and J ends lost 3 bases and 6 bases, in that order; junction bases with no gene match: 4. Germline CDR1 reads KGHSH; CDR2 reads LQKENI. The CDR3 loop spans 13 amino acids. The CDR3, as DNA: TGTGCCAGCTCACCTTTCCAGGGGGCTGAAGCTTTCTTT. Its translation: CASSPFQGAEAFF.

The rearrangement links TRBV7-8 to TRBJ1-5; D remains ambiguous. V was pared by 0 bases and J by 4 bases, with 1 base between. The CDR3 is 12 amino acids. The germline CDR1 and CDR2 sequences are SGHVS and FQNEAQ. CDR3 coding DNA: TGTGCCAGCAGCTTAGCGAATCAGCCCCAGCATTTT. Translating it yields CASSLANQPQHF.